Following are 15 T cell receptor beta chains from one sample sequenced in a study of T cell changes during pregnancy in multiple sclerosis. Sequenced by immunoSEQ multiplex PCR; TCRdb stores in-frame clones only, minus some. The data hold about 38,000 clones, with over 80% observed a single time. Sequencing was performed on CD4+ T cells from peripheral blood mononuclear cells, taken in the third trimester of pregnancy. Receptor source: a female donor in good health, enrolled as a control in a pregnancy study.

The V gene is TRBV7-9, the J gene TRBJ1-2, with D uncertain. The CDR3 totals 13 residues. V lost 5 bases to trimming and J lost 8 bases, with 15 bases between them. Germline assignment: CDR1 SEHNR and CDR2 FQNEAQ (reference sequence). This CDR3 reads CASSLGSFEGYTF. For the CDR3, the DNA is TGTGCCAGCAGCCTGGGGAGCTTTGAGGGCTACACCTTC.

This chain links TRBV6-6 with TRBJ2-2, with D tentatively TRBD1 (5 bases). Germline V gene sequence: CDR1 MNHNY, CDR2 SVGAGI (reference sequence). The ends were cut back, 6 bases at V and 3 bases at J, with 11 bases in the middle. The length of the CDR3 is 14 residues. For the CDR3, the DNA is TGTGCCAGCAGGCAGGGAAGAGACACCGGGGAGCTGTTTTTT. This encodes CASRQGRDTGELFF.

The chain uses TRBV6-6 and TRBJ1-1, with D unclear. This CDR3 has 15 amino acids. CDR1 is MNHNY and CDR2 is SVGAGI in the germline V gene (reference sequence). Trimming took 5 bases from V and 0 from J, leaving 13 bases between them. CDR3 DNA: TGTGCCAGCAGTAGTTTGGGAGGTATGAACACTGAAGCTTTCTTT. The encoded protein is CASSSLGGMNTEAFF.

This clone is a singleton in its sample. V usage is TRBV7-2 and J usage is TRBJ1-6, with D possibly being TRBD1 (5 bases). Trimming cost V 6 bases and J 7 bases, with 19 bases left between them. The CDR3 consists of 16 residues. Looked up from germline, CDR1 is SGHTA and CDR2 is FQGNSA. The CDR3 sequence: CASRFEGAGGNSPLHF. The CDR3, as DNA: TGTGCCAGCAGGTTCGAAGGGGCAGGAGGGAATTCACCCCTCCACTTT. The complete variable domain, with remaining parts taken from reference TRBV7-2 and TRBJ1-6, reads GAGVSQSPSNKVTEKGKDVELRCDPISGHTALYWYRQSLGQGLEFLIYFQGNSAPDKSGLPSDRFSAERTGGSVSTLTIQRTQQEDSAVYLCASRFEGAGGNSPLHFGNGTRLTVT.

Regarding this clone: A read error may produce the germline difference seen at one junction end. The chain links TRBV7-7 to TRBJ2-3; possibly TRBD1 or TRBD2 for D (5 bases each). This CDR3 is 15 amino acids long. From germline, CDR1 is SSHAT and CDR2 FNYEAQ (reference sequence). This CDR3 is CASSLAPGSTDTQYF. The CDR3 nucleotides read TGTGCTAGCAGCTTAGCGCCAGGGAGCACAGATACGCAGTATTTT.

The CDR3 DNA reads TGCGCCAGCAGCCGCGGACAGACCGTAGGTGGCGAGCAGTACTTC. It is translated as CASSRGQTVGGEQYF. The chain couples TRBV5-1 to TRBJ2-7; tentative D call: TRBD1 (6 bases). Germline-derived CDR1 and CDR2 are SGHRS and YFSETQ. Trimming removed 4 bases at V and 6 bases at J, with 20 bases between. The CDR3 is 15 amino acids.

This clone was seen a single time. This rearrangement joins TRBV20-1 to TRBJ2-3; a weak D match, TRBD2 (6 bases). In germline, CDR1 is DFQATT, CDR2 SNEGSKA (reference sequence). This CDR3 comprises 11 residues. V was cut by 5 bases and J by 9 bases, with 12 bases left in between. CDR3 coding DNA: TGCAGTGCTGGGCTCGGGGGAACGCAGTATTTT. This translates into CSAGLGGTQYF.

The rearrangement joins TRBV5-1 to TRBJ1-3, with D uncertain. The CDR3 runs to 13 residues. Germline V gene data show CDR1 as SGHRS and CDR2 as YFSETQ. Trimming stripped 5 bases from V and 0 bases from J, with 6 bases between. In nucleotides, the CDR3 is TGCGCCAGCAGAGATAGCTCTGGAAACACCATATATTTT. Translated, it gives CASRDSSGNTIYF.

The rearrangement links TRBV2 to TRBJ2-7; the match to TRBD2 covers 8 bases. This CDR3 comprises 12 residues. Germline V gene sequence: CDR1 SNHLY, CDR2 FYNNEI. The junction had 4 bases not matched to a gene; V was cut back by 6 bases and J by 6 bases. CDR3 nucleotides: TGTGCCAGCAGCATTCGGGAGGGCGAGCAGTACTTC. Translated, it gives CASSIREGEQYF.

The CDR3 is CASSLIRGDGYTF. CDR3 nucleotides: TGTGCCAGCAGTTTAATCAGGGGCGACGGCTACACCTTC. The genes are TRBV27 and TRBJ1-2; D is perhaps TRBD1 (6 bases). Deletions cut 2 bases from V and 8 bases from J, with 12 bases between. The V gene's germline CDR1 is MNHEY and CDR2 SMNVEV (reference sequence). This CDR3 region has 13 residues.

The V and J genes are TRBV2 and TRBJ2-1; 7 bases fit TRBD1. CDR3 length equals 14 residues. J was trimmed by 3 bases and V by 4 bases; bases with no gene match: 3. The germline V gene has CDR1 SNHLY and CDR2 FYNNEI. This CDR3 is CASSGPGGYNEQFF. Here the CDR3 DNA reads TGTGCCAGCAGTGGCCCAGGGGGCTACAATGAGCAGTTCTTC.

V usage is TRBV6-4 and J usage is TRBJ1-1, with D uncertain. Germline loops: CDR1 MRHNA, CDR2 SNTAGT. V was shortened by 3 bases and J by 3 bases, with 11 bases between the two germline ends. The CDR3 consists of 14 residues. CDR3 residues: CASSEPGRDTEAFF. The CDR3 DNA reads TGTGCCAGCAGTGAGCCTGGGAGGGACACTGAAGCTTTCTTT.

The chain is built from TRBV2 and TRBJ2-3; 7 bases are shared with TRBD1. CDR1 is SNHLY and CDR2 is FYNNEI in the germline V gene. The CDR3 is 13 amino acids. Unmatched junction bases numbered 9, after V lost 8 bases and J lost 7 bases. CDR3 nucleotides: TGTGCCAGCGCCTACCCGGGACAGTATACGCAGTATTTT. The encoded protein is CASAYPGQYTQYF.

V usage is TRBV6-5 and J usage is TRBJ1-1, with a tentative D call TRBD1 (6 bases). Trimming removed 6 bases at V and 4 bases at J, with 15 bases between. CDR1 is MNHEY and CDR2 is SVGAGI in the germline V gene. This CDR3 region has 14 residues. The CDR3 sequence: CASSPSGGLTEAFF. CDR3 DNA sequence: TGTGCCAGCAGCCCGTCCGGGGGGCTCACTGAAGCTTTCTTT.

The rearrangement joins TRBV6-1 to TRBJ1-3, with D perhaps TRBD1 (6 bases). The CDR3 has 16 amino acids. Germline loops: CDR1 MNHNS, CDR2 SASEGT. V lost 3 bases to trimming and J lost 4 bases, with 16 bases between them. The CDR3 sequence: CASSDALVGGGNTIYF. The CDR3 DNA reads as TGTGCCAGCAGTGATGCCCTGGTAGGGGGAGGAAACACCATATATTTT.